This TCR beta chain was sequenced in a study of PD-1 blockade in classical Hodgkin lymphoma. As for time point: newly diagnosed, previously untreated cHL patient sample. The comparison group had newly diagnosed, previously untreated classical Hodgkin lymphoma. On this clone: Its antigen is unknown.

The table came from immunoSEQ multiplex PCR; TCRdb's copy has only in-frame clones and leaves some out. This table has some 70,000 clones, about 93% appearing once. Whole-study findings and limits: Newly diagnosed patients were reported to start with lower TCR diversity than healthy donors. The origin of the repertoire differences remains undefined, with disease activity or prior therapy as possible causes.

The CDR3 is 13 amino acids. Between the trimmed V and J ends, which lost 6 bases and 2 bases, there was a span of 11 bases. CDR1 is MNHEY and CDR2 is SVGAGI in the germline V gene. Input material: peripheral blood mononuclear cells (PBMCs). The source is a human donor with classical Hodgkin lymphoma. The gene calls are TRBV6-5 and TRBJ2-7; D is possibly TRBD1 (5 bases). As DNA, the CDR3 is TGTGCCAGCAGGGCAGGGCCCCCCTACGAGCAGTACTTC. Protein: CASRAGPPYEQYF.